This entry concerns a single T cell receptor (beta chain). It has no known antigen specificity. Base qualities were left out, and no much larger clone turns up one base away. These data are taken from a study of cytomegalovirus exposure and HLA in healthy donors (dated by TCRdb to the late 2010s). Regarding the complete study: The 700 or so repertoires of the first cohort and the roughly 120 validation repertoires were produced on the same platform, according to a later analysis. The study aimed to test whether signatures of past pathogen exposure could be identified by cataloging public T cell receptors. Along with the approximately 650-subject first cohort, a separate validation cohort of around 110 different subjects was used. High-throughput TCR immunosequencing, statistical association of individual TCRs with disease status, and machine learning were combined to predict cytomegalovirus infection status.

The donors belonged to the validation cohort of under 150 subjects, which was separate from the approximately 680-subject first cohort. The germline V gene encodes CDR1 MDHEN and CDR2 SYDVKM. The CDR3 covers 13 residues, taking in both the cysteine and the phenylalanine. CDR3 DNA is the only sequence kept; it has 39 bases, read in frame from the first base. V loses 11 bases of germline sequence and J loses 8 bases, and the interval between the two ends is 18 bases. Library preparation was by the immunoSEQ multiplex PCR assay. Processing in the source paper ran as follows. To diagnose cytomegalovirus status from the catalog of TCR beta chain sequences, a statistical classification framework was built. In TCRdb, the immuneACCESS table is reduced to in-frame sequences with V and J assigned. These tables do not hold every clone; where another copy was compared, an unresolved V gene accounts for under half, and the others remain unexplained. D and trimming were read from the DNA, whereas the V and J calls and clone size are those reported in that table. Here the sample has 110,000 to 150,000 clones; about 94% occur a single time. The ten largest clones capture approximately 2% of the sample.

On the study overall, not on this receptor specifically: A later analysis found that TCRs clustered in the first cohort also tended to co-occur in the 120 validation repertoires, with approximately 95% of cluster scores above 0. In vitro tests confirmed that a few of the cytomegalovirus-associated TCR beta chains recognize cytomegalovirus antigens. Most TCR sequences were seen in very few donors, while some public TCRs were found in many individuals. All 120 or so repertoires were used to score co-occurrence in the validation cohort in a later analysis, because that analysis had no HLA typing for the cohort. A total of about 180 TCR beta chains were listed by the study as associated with cytomegalovirus. Cytomegalovirus status was reported to be diagnosed by the classifier with high specificity and sensitivity in both the original and validation cohorts. It was suggested by the authors that the approach could potentially be generalized to other disease states and immunological phenotypes.

Material for sequencing was PBMCs. The sequence came from a man aged 18 to 29 in good health and CMV-seropositive. The V and J genes are TRBV28 and TRBJ1-4; a weak D assignment points to TRBD1 (6 bases agree). The CDR3 here reads CACGSWGGEKLFF. The DNA sequence is as follows: TGTGCCTGCGGCTCCTGGGGGGGCGAAAAACTGTTTTTT.